This TCR beta chain was sequenced in a study of cytomegalovirus exposure and HLA in healthy donors. Points on this clone: Its target is unknown.

This table comes from immunoSEQ multiplex PCR, and its TCRdb copy is limited to in-frame clones, with some not included. The data show about 73,000 clones, 85% to 90% seen once. The germline CDR1 and CDR2 sequences are SGHNT and YYREEE (reference sequence). This CDR3 contains 15 residues. V was clipped by 4 bases and J by 4 bases; unmatched bases: 7. Overall study results and limits: The study recorded fewer than 200 TCR beta chains that were cytomegalovirus-associated. A subsequent analysis found that TCR clusters from the first cohort also tended to co-occur in the 90 to 150 validation repertoires, with under 95% of cluster scores above 0. Most TCRs appeared rarely, but some public TCRs recurred in many donors.

The sequence derives from a woman in her late teens or twenties in good health and CMV-seropositive. Sequencing was performed on PBMCs. The chain has TRBV5-4 and TRBJ2-5; TRBD1 matches at 10 bases. CDR3 region: CASSPGTGVVETQYF. The CDR3 DNA follows: TGTGCCAGCAGCCCCGGGACAGGGGTTGTAGAGACCCAGTACTTC.